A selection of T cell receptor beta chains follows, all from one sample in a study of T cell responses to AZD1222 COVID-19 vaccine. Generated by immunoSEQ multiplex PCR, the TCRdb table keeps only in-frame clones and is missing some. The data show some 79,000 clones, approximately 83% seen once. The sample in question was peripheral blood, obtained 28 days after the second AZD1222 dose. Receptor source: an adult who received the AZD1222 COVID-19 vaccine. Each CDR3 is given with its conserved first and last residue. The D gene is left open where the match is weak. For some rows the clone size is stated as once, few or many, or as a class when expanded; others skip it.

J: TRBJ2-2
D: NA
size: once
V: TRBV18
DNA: TGTGCCAGCTCCCCGGGACCCACCGGGGAGCTGTTTTTT
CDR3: CASSPGPTGELFF

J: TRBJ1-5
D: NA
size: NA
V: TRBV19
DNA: TGTGCCAGTAGTATAGGGGTTTCGGGCAATCAGCCCCAGCATTTT
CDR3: CASSIGVSGNQPQHF

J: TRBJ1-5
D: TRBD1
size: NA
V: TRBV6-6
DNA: TGTGCCAGCAGCTGGGACAGGGATAATCAGCCCCAGCATTTT
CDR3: CASSWDRDNQPQHF

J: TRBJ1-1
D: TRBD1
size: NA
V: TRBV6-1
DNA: TGTGCCAGCAGTGAAGCTTCAGGGGGAAGCACTGAAGCTTTCTTT
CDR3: CASSEASGGSTEAFF

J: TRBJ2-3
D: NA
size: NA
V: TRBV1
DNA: TGCACCAGCAGCCCCACTAGCGGGGGGCCCACAGATACGCAGTATTTT
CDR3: CTSSPTSGGPTDTQYF

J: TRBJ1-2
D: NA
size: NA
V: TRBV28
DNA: TGTGCCAGCAGTTCCCTTCCGGGACGGCGGACCTCGGGTTTGGAATGGGGCTACACCTTC
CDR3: CASSSLPGRRTSGLEWGYTF

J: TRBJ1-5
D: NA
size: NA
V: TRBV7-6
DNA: TGTGCCAGCAGCTTAGAGGCAGGGGGCAATCAGCCCCAGCATTTT
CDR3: CASSLEAGGNQPQHF

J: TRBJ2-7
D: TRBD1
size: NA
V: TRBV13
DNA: TGTGCCAGCAGCTTAGGTCCCCGGGACAGCTCCTACGAGCAGTACTTC
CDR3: CASSLGPRDSSYEQYF

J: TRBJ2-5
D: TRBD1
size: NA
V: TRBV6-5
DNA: TGTGCCAGCCAGTCGACAGGGGGGCTACCTCCGTCCCAGTACTTC
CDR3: CASQSTGGLPPSQYF

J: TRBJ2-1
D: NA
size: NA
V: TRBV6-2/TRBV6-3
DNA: TGTGCCAGCAGTTACTCGATTACCTACAATGAGCAGTTCTTC
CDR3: CASSYSITYNEQFF

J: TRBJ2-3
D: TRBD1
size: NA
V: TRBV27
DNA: TGTGCCAGCAGTTTAGGGGGACAGGCCTTGGATACGCAGTATTTT
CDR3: CASSLGGQALDTQYF

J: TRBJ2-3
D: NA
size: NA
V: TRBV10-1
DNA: TGCGCCAGCAGTGTATCGGTAGGGGATACGCAGTATTTT
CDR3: CASSVSVGDTQYF

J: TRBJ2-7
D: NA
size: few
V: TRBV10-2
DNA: TGCGCCATCGCCTTCGACAGCGGCTACGAGCAGTACTTC
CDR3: CAIAFDSGYEQYF

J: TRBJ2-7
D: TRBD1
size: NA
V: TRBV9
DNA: TGTGCCAGCAGCGTAGCTTCTACAGGGGCCTCCTACGAGCAGTACTTC
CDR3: CASSVASTGASYEQYF

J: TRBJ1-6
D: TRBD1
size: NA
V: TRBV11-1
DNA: TGTGCCAGCAGCGCGTTGACAGGGGCCCCCGATTCACCCCTCCACTTT
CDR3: CASSALTGAPDSPLHF

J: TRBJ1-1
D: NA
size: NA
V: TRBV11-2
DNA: TGTGCCAGCAGCTTTGATAGTCTTAGGCTGAGGGCTTTCTTT
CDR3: CASSFDSLRLRAFF

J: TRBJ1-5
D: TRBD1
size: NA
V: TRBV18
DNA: TGTGCCAGCTCACCACCCGGGACAGGGACACCCCAGCATTTT
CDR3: CASSPPGTGTPQHF

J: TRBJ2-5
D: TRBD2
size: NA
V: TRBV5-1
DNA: TGCGCCAGCAGCTTGGCGGGGGGGCAAGAGACCCAGTACTTC
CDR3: CASSLAGGQETQYF

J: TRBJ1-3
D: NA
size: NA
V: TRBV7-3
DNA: TGTGCCAGCAGCCGCCGCGGGGGCTCTGGAAACACCATATATTTT
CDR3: CASSRRGGSGNTIYF

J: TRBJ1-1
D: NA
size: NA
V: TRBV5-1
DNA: TGCGCCAGCAGCTTCCCCCTGAACACTGAAGCTTTCTTT
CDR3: CASSFPLNTEAFF

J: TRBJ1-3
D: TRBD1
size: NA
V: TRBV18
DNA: TGTGCCAGCTCACCCAGCGGACAGGTTATCTCTGGAAACACCATATATTTT
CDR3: CASSPSGQVISGNTIYF

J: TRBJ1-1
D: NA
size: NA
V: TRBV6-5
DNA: TGTGCCAGCAGTTACCAAAGTGGTACGGGACAAGCTTTCTTT
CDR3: CASSYQSGTGQAFF

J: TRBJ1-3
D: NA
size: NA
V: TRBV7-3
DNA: TGTGCCAGCAGCCTTGGGGGAAACGGAAACACCATATATTTT
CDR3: CASSLGGNGNTIYF

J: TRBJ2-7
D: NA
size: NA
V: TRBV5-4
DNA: TGTGCCAGCAGCATGGGCGTGGGGGAAATCTACGAGCAGTACTTC
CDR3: CASSMGVGEIYEQYF

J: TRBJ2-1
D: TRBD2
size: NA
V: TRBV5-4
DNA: TGTGCCAGCAGCCCGGGGGGGTCACGCTCCTACAATGAGCAGTTCTTC
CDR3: CASSPGGSRSYNEQFF

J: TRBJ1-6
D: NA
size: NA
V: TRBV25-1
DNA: TGTGCCAGTGAGCCCGGGCCATCCTATAATTCACCCCTCCACTTT
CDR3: CASEPGPSYNSPLHF

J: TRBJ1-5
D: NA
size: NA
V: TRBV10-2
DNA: TGCGCCAGCAGGGAGGAGGATCAGCCCCAGCATTTT
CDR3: CASREEDQPQHF

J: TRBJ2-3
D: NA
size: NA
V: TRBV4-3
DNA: TGCGCCAGCAGCCAAGATATCCTAAATACGCAGTATTTT
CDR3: CASSQDILNTQYF

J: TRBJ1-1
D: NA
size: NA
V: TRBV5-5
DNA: TGTGCCAGCAGCTTCTCAGCCTCGGGCACTGAAGCTTTCTTT
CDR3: CASSFSASGTEAFF

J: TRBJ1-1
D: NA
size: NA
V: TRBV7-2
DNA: TGTGCCAGCAGCTCCTGGACAGAGAACACTGAAGCTTTCTTT
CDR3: CASSSWTENTEAFF

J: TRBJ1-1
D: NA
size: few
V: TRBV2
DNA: TGTGCCAGCAGTGATGTAGGCGGAACTGAAGCTTTCTTT
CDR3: CASSDVGGTEAFF

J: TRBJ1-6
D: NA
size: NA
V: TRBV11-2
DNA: TGTGCCAGCAGCTTAGTACCCCGTAATTCACCCCTCCACTTT
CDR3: CASSLVPRNSPLHF

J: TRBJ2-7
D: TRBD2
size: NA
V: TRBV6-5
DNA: TGTGCCAGCACTAGCGGGAGGGCCGGGTACGAGCAGTACTTC
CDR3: CASTSGRAGYEQYF

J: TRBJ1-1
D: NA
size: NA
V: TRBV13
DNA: TGTGCCAGCAGCTTAATCGGGACCATCAACACTGAAGCTTTCTTT
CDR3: CASSLIGTINTEAFF

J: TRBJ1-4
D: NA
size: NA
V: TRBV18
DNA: TGTGCCAGCGGACTGAGACCTAATGAAAAACTGTTTTTT
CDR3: CASGLRPNEKLFF

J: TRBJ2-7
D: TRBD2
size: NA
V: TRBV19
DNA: TGTGCCAGTAGTTCTAGCGGGACTAGCGGGACCTACGAGCAGTACTTC
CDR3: CASSSSGTSGTYEQYF

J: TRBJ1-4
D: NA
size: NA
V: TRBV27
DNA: TGTGCCAGCAGGACCCGCGGGGGTTACTTTTATGAAAAACTGTTTTTT
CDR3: CASRTRGGYFYEKLFF

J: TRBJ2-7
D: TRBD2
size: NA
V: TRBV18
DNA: TGTGCCAGCTCAACAACTAGCGGGACGGGCCTGGCCTACGAGCAGTACTTC
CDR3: CASSTTSGTGLAYEQYF

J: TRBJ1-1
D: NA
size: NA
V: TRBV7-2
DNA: TGTGCCAGCACCCGCATCAATACGCCTGAAGCTTTCTTT
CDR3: CASTRINTPEAFF

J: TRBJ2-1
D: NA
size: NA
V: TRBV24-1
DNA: TGTGCCACCAGTGATCCTTACGACAGGGAGGGGCTATACAATGAGCAGTTCTTC
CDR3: CATSDPYDREGLYNEQFF

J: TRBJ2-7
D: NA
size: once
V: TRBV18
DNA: TGTGCCAGCTCCCCAGAGGACGGGGGCTCCTACGAGCAGTACTTC
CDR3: CASSPEDGGSYEQYF

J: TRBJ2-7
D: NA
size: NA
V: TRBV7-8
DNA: TGTGCCAGCAGCTTGAGGGACCAATCTTCCTACGAGCAGTACTTC
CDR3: CASSLRDQSSYEQYF

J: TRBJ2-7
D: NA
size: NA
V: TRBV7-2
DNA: TGTGCCAGCAGCTTCAGTGGGCGACGGGAGAGCGAGCAGTACTTC
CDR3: CASSFSGRRESEQYF

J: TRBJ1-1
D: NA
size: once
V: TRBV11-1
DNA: TGTGCCAGCAGCTTTGAGGGAACAATGAACACTGAAGCTTTCTTT
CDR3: CASSFEGTMNTEAFF

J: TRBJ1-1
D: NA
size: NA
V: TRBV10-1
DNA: TGCGCCAGCAGTCCCGACGGTCAGAACACTGAAGCTTTCTTT
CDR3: CASSPDGQNTEAFF

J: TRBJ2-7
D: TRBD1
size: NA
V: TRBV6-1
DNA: TGTGCCAGCAGTGAAGGGGACAGCTCCTACGAGCAGTACTTC
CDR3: CASSEGDSSYEQYF

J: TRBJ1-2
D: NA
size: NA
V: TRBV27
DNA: TGTGCCAGCAGTTTAATCAGGGGAATAGATTTTAACTATGGCTACACCTTC
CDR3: CASSLIRGIDFNYGYTF

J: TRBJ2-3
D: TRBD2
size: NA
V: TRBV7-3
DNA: TGTGCCAGCAGCTTAACAGGGCGAGGACTAGCGGTTGATACGCAGTATTTT
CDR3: CASSLTGRGLAVDTQYF

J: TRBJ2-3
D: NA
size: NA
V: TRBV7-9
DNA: TGTGCCAGCAGCTTAGATTCCCCGGACACAGATACGCAGTATTTT
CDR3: CASSLDSPDTDTQYF

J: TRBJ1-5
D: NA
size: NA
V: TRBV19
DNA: TGTGCCAGTAGTATTCGGGATAGTCAGCCCCAGCATTTT
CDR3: CASSIRDSQPQHF

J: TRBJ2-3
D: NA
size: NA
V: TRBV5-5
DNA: TGTGCCAGTTTACCCTCCAGGCGACCGGGTTTAGATACGCAGTATTTT
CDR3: CASLPSRRPGLDTQYF

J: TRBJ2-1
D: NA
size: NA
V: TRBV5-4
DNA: TGTGCCAGCAGCTTGGTTGGGGAGCGGAACAATGAGCAGTTCTTC
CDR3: CASSLVGERNNEQFF